This T cell receptor beta chain emerged from a study of cytomegalovirus exposure and HLA in healthy donors. Looking at the study overall: The roughly 700 first-cohort repertoires shared a platform with the roughly 130 validation repertoires, as reported in a later analysis.

V shed 4 bases and J shed 6 bases, with 14 bases lying between them. The CDR3 is 14 amino acids. Germline V gene lookup returns CDR1 MNHEY and CDR2 SMNVEV (reference sequence). Assay used: immunoSEQ multiplex PCR; TCRdb lists only in-frame clones, some missing. The data hold hundreds of thousands of clones, with roughly 91% observed a single time. This chain uses TRBV27 with TRBJ2-3, with D unclear. The sample comprised PBMCs. This receptor was obtained from a woman aged 25 to 39 in good health and CMV-seronegative. The CDR3 here is CASSSRPKRDTQYF. CDR3 DNA: TGTGCCAGCAGTTCCCGACCAAAGAGGGATACGCAGTATTTT.